This TCR beta chain is drawn from a study of cytomegalovirus exposure and HLA in healthy donors. Turning to the study itself: A previous analysis identified 117 million unique TCR beta sequences derived from 180 million or so T cells. Overall study results and limits: The study put 150 to 200 TCR beta chains on its list as cytomegalovirus-associated. Several of the most significant clusters appeared, in a later analysis, to be linked to common viral pathogens.

The PCR contained 60 Vbeta and 13 Jbeta primers. Generated by immunoSEQ multiplex PCR, the TCRdb table keeps only in-frame clones and is missing some. The table shows around 96,000 clones, with around 81% occurring only once. V lost 2 bases, J lost 9 bases, and 6 bases stayed unmatched. CDR3 size: 15 residues. Germline V lookup: CDR1 SGHRS, CDR2 YFSETQ. With regard to this clone: Its target is unknown.

This cohort consisted of healthy bone marrow donors. What was sequenced was PBMCs. V and J are TRBV5-1 and TRBJ1-6; 9 nucleotides line up with TRBD1. This TCR was sampled from a man between 18 and 35 years old in good health and CMV-seronegative. The CDR3 DNA sequence: TGCGCCAGCAGCTTTCTGGACAGGGGCAGTTCACCCCTCCACTTT. Its protein product is CASSFLDRGSSPLHF. The whole variable domain, filled in from reference TRBV5-1 and TRBJ1-6, reads KAGVTQTPRYLIKTRGQQVTLSCSPISGHRSVSWYQQTPGQGLQFLFEYFSETQRNKGNFPGRFSGRQFSNSRSEMNVSTLELGDSALYLCASSFLDRGSSPLHFGNGTRLTVT.